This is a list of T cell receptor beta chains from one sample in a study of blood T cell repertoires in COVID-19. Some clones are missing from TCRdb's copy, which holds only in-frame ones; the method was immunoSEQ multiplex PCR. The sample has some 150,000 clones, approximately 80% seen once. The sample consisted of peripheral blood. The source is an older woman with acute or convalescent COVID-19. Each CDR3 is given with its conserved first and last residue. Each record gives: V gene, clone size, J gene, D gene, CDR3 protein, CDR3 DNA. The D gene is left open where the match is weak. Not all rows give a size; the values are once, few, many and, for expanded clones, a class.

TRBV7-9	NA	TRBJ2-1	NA	CASRSGLNEQFF	TGTGCCAGCAGGAGCGGGCTCAATGAGCAGTTCTTC
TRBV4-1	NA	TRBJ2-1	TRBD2	CASSSRTSGQYNEQFF	TGCGCCAGCAGCTCGCGGACTAGCGGCCAGTACAATGAGCAGTTCTTC
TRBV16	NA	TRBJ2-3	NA	CASSQDLGSTQYF	TGTGCCAGCAGCCAAGATCTGGGCAGTACGCAGTATTTT
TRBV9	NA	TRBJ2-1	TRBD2	CASSVLAGGGNEQFF	TGTGCCAGCAGCGTATTAGCGGGGGGTGGCAATGAGCAGTTCTTC
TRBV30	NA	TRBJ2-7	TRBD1	CAWSAGGEQYF	TGTGCCTGGAGTGCAGGGGGCGAGCAGTACTTC
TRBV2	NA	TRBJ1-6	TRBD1	CASSEGTGTFYNSPLHF	TGTGCCAGCAGTGAAGGGACAGGAACCTTCTATAATTCACCCCTCCACTTT
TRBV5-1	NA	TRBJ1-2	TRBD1	CASSPTGDYGYTF	TGCGCCAGCAGCCCGACAGGGGACTATGGCTACACCTTC
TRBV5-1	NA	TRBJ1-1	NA	CASSLMDTDTEAFF	TGCGCCAGCAGCTTGATGGACACCGACACTGAAGCTTTCTTT
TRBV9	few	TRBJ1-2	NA	CASSYNRERGYTF	TGTGCCAGCAGCTACAACAGGGAAAGGGGCTACACCTTC
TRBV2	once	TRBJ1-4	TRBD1	CASSPGTGFRNEKLFF	TGTGCCAGCAGTCCCGGGACAGGGTTTCGTAATGAAAAACTGTTTTTT
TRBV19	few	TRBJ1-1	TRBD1	CASSQQGATLNTEAFF	TGTGCCAGTAGCCAACAGGGGGCGACCCTGAACACTGAAGCTTTCTTT
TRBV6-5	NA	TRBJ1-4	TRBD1	CASSFTGTGGEKLFF	TGTGCCAGCAGCTTTACCGGGACAGGCGGTGAAAAACTGTTTTTT
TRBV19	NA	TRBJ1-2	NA	CASTRENRALGYTF	TGTGCCAGTACTCGGGAGAACCGGGCGCTTGGCTACACCTTC
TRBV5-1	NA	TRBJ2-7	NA	CASSLASVEYEQYF	TGCGCCAGCAGCTTGGCTAGCGTTGAGTACGAGCAGTACTTC
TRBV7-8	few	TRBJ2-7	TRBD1	CASSLVGTGGASYEQYF	TGTGCCAGCAGCTTAGTGGGGACAGGTGGTGCCTCCTACGAGCAGTACTTC
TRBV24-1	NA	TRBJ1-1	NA	CATRPTGSANTEAFF	TGTGCCACCAGACCCACAGGGTCCGCGAACACTGAAGCTTTCTTT
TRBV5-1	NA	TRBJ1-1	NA	CASSLTTALNTEAFF	TGCGCCAGCAGCTTGACGACAGCTCTGAACACTGAAGCTTTCTTT
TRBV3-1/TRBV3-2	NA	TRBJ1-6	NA	CASSQDRSASSYNSPLHF	TGTGCCAGCAGCCAAGATCGAAGTGCGAGTTCCTATAATTCACCCCTCCACTTT
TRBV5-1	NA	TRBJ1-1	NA	CASSEGVNTEAFF	TGCGCCAGCAGCGAGGGGGTGAACACTGAAGCTTTCTTT
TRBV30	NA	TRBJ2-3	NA	CAWSSPGKWADTQYF	TGTGCCTGGAGTTCACCGGGGAAATGGGCAGATACGCAGTATTTT
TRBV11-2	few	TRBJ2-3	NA	CASSLDEGVSTDTQYF	TGTGCCAGCAGCTTAGATGAGGGGGTTAGCACAGATACGCAGTATTTT
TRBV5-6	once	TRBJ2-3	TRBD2	CASSSGSGGLGNF	TGTGCCAGCAGCTCAGGTAGCGGGGGCCTCGGGAATTTT
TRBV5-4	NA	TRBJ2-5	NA	CASSLAIQGRGETQYF	TGTGCCAGCAGCTTGGCCATACAGGGAAGGGGAGAGACCCAGTACTTC
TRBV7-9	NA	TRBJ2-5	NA	CASSFRVADKETQYF	TGTGCCAGCAGCTTCAGGGTAGCCGATAAAGAGACCCAGTACTTC
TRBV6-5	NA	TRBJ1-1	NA	CASSGVNTEAFF	TGTGCCAGCTCGGGGGTGAACACTGAAGCTTTCTTT
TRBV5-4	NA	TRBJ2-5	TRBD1	CASSTGQGQETQYF	TGTGCCAGCAGCACGGGACAGGGTCAAGAGACCCAGTACTTC
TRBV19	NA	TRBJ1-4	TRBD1	CASSSPLRDRGRGTNEKLFF	TGTGCCAGTAGTTCCCCCCTAAGGGACAGGGGTCGTGGAACTAATGAAAAACTGTTTTTT
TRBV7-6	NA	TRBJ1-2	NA	CASSFGVGYTF	TGTGCCAGCAGCTTCGGAGTTGGCTACACCTTC
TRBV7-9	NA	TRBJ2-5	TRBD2	CASSHIGLGEETQYF	TGTGCCAGCAGCCATATCGGACTAGGCGAAGAGACCCAGTACTTC
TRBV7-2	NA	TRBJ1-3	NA	CASSRVFGDTIYF	TGTGCCAGCAGCCGGGTTTTCGGGGACACCATATATTTT
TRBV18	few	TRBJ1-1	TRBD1	CASSPRQGRNTEAFF	TGTGCCAGCTCACCTCGACAGGGGAGGAACACTGAAGCTTTCTTT
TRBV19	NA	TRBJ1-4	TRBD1	CASSRDRVGEKLFF	TGTGCCAGTAGCCGTGACAGGGTTGGTGAAAAACTGTTTTTT
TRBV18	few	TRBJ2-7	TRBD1	CASSPQTGTGGYEQYF	TGTGCCAGCTCACCACAAACCGGGACAGGGGGCTACGAGCAGTACTTC
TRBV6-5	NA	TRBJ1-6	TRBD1	CASSLTGGNNSPLHF	TGTGCCAGCAGTTTAACAGGGGGCAATAATTCACCCCTCCACTTT
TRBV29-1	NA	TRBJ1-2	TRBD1	CSVGQGAGGYTF	TGCAGCGTTGGACAGGGGGCGGGTGGCTACACCTTC
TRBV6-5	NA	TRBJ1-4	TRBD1	CASSYSGTGSQKLFF	TGTGCCAGCAGTTACTCTGGGACAGGGTCCCAAAAACTGTTTTTT
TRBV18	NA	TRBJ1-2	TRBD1	CASSPVTGEGYTF	TGTGCCAGCTCACCAGTAACAGGGGAGGGCTACACCTTC
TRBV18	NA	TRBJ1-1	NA	CASSPLGSSGVTEAFF	TGTGCCAGCTCACCACTGGGCTCTTCGGGGGTAACTGAAGCTTTCTTT
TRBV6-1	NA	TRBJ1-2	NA	CASSEAGYRYGYTF	TGTGCCAGCAGTGAAGCAGGGTACAGGTATGGCTACACCTTC
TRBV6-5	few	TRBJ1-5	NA	CASSGQQLGNQPQHF	TGTGCCAGCAGCGGTCAACAGCTGGGCAATCAGCCCCAGCATTTT
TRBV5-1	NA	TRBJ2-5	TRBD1	CASSQSGTGEETQYF	TGCGCCAGCAGCCAATCCGGGACAGGGGAAGAGACCCAGTACTTC
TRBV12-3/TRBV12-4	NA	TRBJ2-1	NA	CASSFAGEQFF	TGTGCCAGCAGTTTCGCGGGTGAGCAGTTCTTC